These 20 T cell receptor beta chains share one sample of origin, sequenced in a study of OX40 agonist ivuxolimab in advanced cancers. Produced via immunoSEQ multiplex PCR; TCRdb's table is partial and in-frame only. The sample has about 67,000 clones, 80% seen once. Specimen: CD4+ or CD8+ T cells sorted from blood, collected in a trial of the OX40 agonist ivuxolimab. These receptor sequences come from an adult with an advanced solid tumor such as melanoma, head and neck, liver or kidney cancer.

The chain joins TRBV28 to TRBJ1-2; D not resolved. CDR1 is MDHEN, CDR2 SYDVKM, per germline. This CDR3 spans 17 amino acids. Trimming removed 5 bases from V and 6 bases from J, with 25 bases in between. CDR3 in DNA: TGTGCCAGCAGTCTCGGAGATCTTTATCTGGTATCGGATGGCTACACCTTC. It is translated as CASSLGDLYLVSDGYTF.

The chain uses TRBV6-6 and TRBJ1-1; perhaps TRBD1 as D (6 bases). From germline, CDR1 is MNHNY and CDR2 SVGAGI (reference sequence). V dropped 6 bases and J dropped 6 bases, with 17 bases sitting between them. This CDR3 contains 14 residues. CDR3 in amino acids: CASSGDRREAEAFF. The CDR3 coding sequence is TGTGCCAGCAGCGGAGACAGGCGGGAGGCTGAAGCTTTCTTT.

The V gene is TRBV29-1, the J gene TRBJ2-3; TRBD1 matches at 10 bases. With 0 bases clipped from V and 4 bases from J, the junction kept 10 bases outside the gene matches. The germline CDR1 and CDR2 sequences are SQVTM and ANQGSEA. This CDR3 is 17 amino acids long. The CDR3 region is CSVEDLGGTGVPDTQYF. CDR3 coding DNA: TGCAGCGTTGAAGATCTTGGCGGGACAGGGGTCCCAGATACGCAGTATTTT.

The genes are TRBV5-4 and TRBJ1-2, with 11 nucleotides matching TRBD1. Unmatched junction bases numbered 7, after V lost 1 base and J lost 5 bases. This CDR3 has 16 residues. Germline V gene data show CDR1 as SGHNT and CDR2 as YYREEE (reference sequence). CDR3 amino acids: CASSLFRTGGAYGYTF. In DNA form, the CDR3 reads TGTGCCAGCAGCTTGTTTAGGACAGGGGGCGCGTATGGCTACACCTTC.

The chain joins TRBV6-1 to TRBJ1-5; D is uncertain. V dropped 0 bases and J dropped 0 bases, with 3 bases sitting between them. Germline V gene lookup returns CDR1 MNHNS and CDR2 SASEGT. CDR3 length: 14 amino acids. CDR3 sequence: CASSEAYSNQPQHF. The CDR3 coding sequence is TGTGCCAGCAGTGAAGCCTATAGCAATCAGCCCCAGCATTTT.

On this clone: The same CDR3 is also encoded by other DNA sequences in this sample. The rearrangement uses TRBV6-1 and TRBJ1-6; D gene uncertain. The CDR3 loop spans 14 amino acids. Trimming cost V 4 bases and J 8 bases, with 12 bases left between them. Germline assignment: CDR1 MNHNS and CDR2 SASEGT. In DNA, the CDR3 is TGTGCCAGCAGTGGACGTCGGGCAGATTCACCCCTCCACTTT. This gives the protein CASSGRRADSPLHF.

The chain is built from TRBV7-3 and TRBJ2-1, with 7 bases lining up with TRBD1. V lost 4 bases and J lost 0; bases outside the gene matches: 6. The CDR3 has 16 residues. Germline V gene data show CDR1 as SGHTA and CDR2 as FQGTGA. The CDR3 region has the DNA TGTGCCAGCAGCTCGACAGGGTCGAGCTCCTACAATGAGCAGTTCTTC. As protein: CASSSTGSSSYNEQFF.

The chain links TRBV4-3 to TRBJ1-3; 8 positions agree with TRBD1. CDR1 LGHNA and CDR2 YSLEER come from the germline V gene. CDR3 length: 12 amino acids. Losses at the gene ends were 3 bases for V and 8 bases for J; bases not matched to a gene: 0. The CDR3 coding sequence is TGCGCCAGCAGCCAGACAGGGGACACCATATATTTT. Encoded protein: CASSQTGDTIYF.

The table lists this clone with a few counts. J is TRBJ2-7 and V is TRBV30; D perhaps matches TRBD2 (5 bases). Looked up from germline, CDR1 is GTSNPN and CDR2 is SVGIG (reference sequence). This CDR3 comprises 12 residues. V gave up 8 bases and J gave up 2 bases, with 13 bases separating them. The CDR3 DNA reads as TGTGCCCGAGCGGACCCTGCCTACGAGCAGTACTTC. This encodes CARADPAYEQYF.

V usage is TRBV7-2 and J usage is TRBJ2-4; no clear D gene. From germline, CDR1 is SGHTA and CDR2 FQGNSA. The ends were cut back, 5 bases at V and 8 bases at J, with 13 bases in the middle. The CDR3 is 13 amino acids. CDR3 residues: CASSIGRLDIQYF. The DNA of the CDR3 is TGTGCCAGCAGCATCGGACGATTGGACATTCAGTACTTC.

This chain joins TRBV7-9 and TRBJ2-3, with D perhaps TRBD1 or TRBD2 (5 bases each). The CDR3 length is 16 residues. Trimming stripped 6 bases from V and 1 base from J, with 17 bases between. Germline CDR1 is SEHNR and CDR2 is FQNEAQ (reference sequence). CDR3: CASSPLGDAGTDTQYF. In DNA form, the CDR3 reads TGTGCCAGCAGTCCCCTGGGGGACGCAGGCACAGATACGCAGTATTTT.

The chain couples TRBV27 to TRBJ2-7; 10 bases are shared with TRBD2. Germline V gene lookup returns CDR1 MNHEY and CDR2 SMNVEV (reference sequence). The CDR3 covers 16 residues. V was pared by 2 bases and J by 3 bases, with 7 bases of the junction left unmatched. The chain's CDR3 is CASSLKGGTSVYEQYF. The CDR3 coding sequence is TGTGCCAGCAGTTTAAAAGGAGGGACTAGCGTCTACGAGCAGTACTTC.

The genes are TRBV6-6 and TRBJ2-7, with 7 nucleotides matching TRBD1. The CDR3 sequence is 16 residues long. Losses at the gene ends were 5 bases for V and 5 bases for J; bases not matched to a gene: 15. CDR1 is MNHNY and CDR2 is SVGAGI in the germline V gene (reference sequence). The CDR3 DNA reads TGTGCCAGCAGTAGTGAAGGGGGCGTAGCCCCCCACGAGCAGTACGTC. Translating gives CASSSEGGVAPHEQYV.

V gene TRBV18 combines with J gene TRBJ2-5; D gene uncertain. Germline V gene data show CDR1 as KGHSH and CDR2 as LQKENI. Trimming took off 6 bases at V and 2 bases at J, with 1 base between the two ends. CDR3 length equals 10 residues. The CDR3 loop reads CASSQETQYF. The CDR3 DNA follows: TGTGCCAGCTCGCAAGAGACCCAGTACTTC. Full variable domain (rest looked up from reference TRBV18 and TRBJ2-5): NAGVMQNPRHLVRRRGQEARLRCSPMKGHSHVYWYRQLPEEGLKFMVYLQKENIIDESGMPKERFSAEFPKEGPSILRIQQVVRGDSAAYFCASSQETQYFGPGTRLLVL.

V usage is TRBV7-2 and J usage is TRBJ1-2; no clear D. This CDR3 region has 12 residues. Germline V gene sequence: CDR1 SGHTA, CDR2 FQGNSA. Trimming removed 5 bases from V and 8 bases from J, with 12 bases in between. This chain's CDR3 is CASSQAQSGYTF. CDR3 bases: TGTGCCAGCAGCCAAGCCCAAAGCGGCTACACCTTC.

The V call is TRBV7-8, the J call TRBJ1-3; D might be TRBD1 (5 bases). Trimming took 1 base from V and 2 from J, leaving 9 bases between them. The CDR3 covers 15 residues. The germline V gene has CDR1 SGHVS and CDR2 FQNEAQ. CDR3 region: CASSLVGGPGNTIYF. CDR3 DNA: TGTGCCAGCAGCTTAGTGGGGGGACCTGGAAACACCATATATTTT.

This chain links TRBV13 with TRBJ2-7; D uncertain. Trimming cost V 5 bases and J 2 bases, with 16 bases left between them. The CDR3 runs to 15 residues. Germline V gene lookup returns CDR1 PRHDT and CDR2 FYEKMQ (reference sequence). The chain's CDR3 is CASSLLPGPAYEQYV. Written as DNA, the CDR3 is TGTGCCAGCAGCCTTCTTCCCGGACCCGCCTACGAGCAGTACGTC.

This clone was recorded a few times. As DNA, the CDR3 is TGTGCCAGTAGTATAGATCCTGCAGGGCCCTTAGTGCCTGAAGCTTTCTTT. Its protein product is CASSIDPAGPLVPEAFF. This sequence joins TRBV19 and TRBJ1-1; D possibly corresponds to TRBD1 (5 bases). CDR1 and CDR2 (germline): LNHDA, SQIVND (reference sequence). This CDR3 comprises 17 residues. V was shortened by 0 bases and J by 6 bases, with 20 bases between the two germline ends.

The chain combines TRBV7-2 with TRBJ2-7; the match to TRBD1 covers 10 bases. V lost 5 bases to trimming and J lost 7 bases; unmatched junction nucleotides: 8. The germline gives CDR1 SGHTA, CDR2 FQGNSA. The CDR3 runs 14 residues. The CDR3 sequence: CASSPGQGDLEQYF. Here the CDR3 DNA reads TGTGCCAGCAGCCCAGGACAGGGGGATCTTGAGCAGTACTTC.

The chain uses TRBV6-1 and TRBJ2-7, with 8 bases that match TRBD1. The CDR3 has 14 residues. Germline CDR1 MNHNS, CDR2 SASEGT. The J segment lost 7 bases and the V segment lost 5 bases, leaving 10 bases of the junction unmatched. The CDR3 region is CASSQRTGLGEQYV. For the CDR3, the DNA is TGTGCCAGCAGTCAAAGGACAGGGCTGGGAGAGCAGTACGTC.